Sequencing of this TCR beta chain was carried out in a study of blood T cells in healthy people across ages (dated by TCRdb to the mid-2010s). As for the study more broadly: In model experiments, template switching captured roughly one uniquely barcoded TCR beta cDNA molecule for every two T cells. Age-related changes in TCR beta repertoire diversity were measured in the study by deep sequencing normalized with unique cDNA molecular identifiers. To avoid experimental bias, donors of different ages were distributed randomly across sequencing lanes. Using the same blood draw, the study looked at two additional independent replicas of 1 million unique cDNA reads for two donors, one aged 18 to 30 and the other aged 80 or older. The donors were split into four age groups: young (average around 15 years), middle-aged (about 40), aged (roughly 68) and long-lived (about 74). What the work shows at the level of the full study, not this receptor alone: Since profiling was done on bulk unsorted PBMCs, naive and antigen-experienced compartments could not be conclusively compared. Observed TCR beta diversity correlated strongly with the percentage of naive T cells measured by flow cytometry. Because the CMV infection status of the donors was unknown, age-related changes in expanded clonotypes may potentially have been confounded. Estimates of total diversity from one million sequenced T cells were regarded as lower bounds and underestimates. Compared with the aged group, the long-lived group had more naive CD4+ T cells, fewer expanded clones and increased TCR diversity, suggesting age selection. Observed TCR beta diversity per million T cells fell roughly linearly with age, and a significant reduction was already apparent by age about 43.

Donors were about 36 systemically healthy Caucasian individuals from Russia aged 6 to 90 years. Each donor gave about 11 milliliters of peripheral blood, drawn into EDTA-treated Vacutainer tubes. Ficoll-Paque density-gradient centrifugation was used to isolate PBMCs, with at least 6.5 million obtained per sample. Total RNA, at least 6 micrograms per sample, was extracted from PBMCs with Trizol reagent. For every donor, an aliquot of PBMCs went through flow cytometry to measure the percentages of naive CD45RAhigh/CD27high T cells. Reading from cysteine to phenylalanine, the CDR3 counts 14 amino acids. The sequence is cut down to CDR3 DNA, 42 bases in frame from base 1. Trimming takes 5 bases from V and 7 bases from J, and the germline ends sit 17 bases apart. The CDR1 and CDR2 encoded by the germline V gene (reference sequence) are DFQATT and SNEGSKA. Of note for this clonotype: Its cognate antigen has yet to be identified. No much larger clone is present one base from it, and per-base qualities are unavailable.

Library preparation employed 5' RACE. Reads for this sample came from an Illumina HiSeq 2500. A second PCR of 7 to 11 cycles was performed with a sample-barcoded 5' primer and a J-beta primer mix. A template-switch 5' adaptor carrying 12 random nucleotides introduced a unique molecular identifier onto each TCR beta cDNA molecule. Each sample yielded at least 3 million CDR3-containing paired-end reads. First-strand cDNA was synthesized from all RNA with the Mint cDNA synthesis kit, primed by a TRBC-specific oligonucleotide. After uracil-DNA glycosylase treatment, a first 18-cycle PCR used universal primers M1SS and BC2_uni_R on all cDNA. The study's processing was this. For normalization, 1 million high-quality reads, each with a distinct molecular identifier, were randomly selected from each sample. Instead of being binned into consensus sequences, reads with shared molecular identifiers were discarded. MiTCR, set to a Q25 quality threshold and the strictest error-elimination algorithm, was used for CDR3 identification, clonotype clustering and error correction. A nonparametric unseen species model using Euler transformation provided a lower-bound estimate of total TCR beta diversity. TCRdb ran its own pipeline on the public reads, namely fastp trimming at Q25 and MiXCR clone calling, and kept in-frame beta chains. Rows are combined by CDR3 protein, so each entry shows the most common genes and DNA. These V and J calls derive from TCRdb rather than the authors' analysis. Recorded for this sample are about 1 million distinct CDR3 sequences; 45% of them occurred a single time. The ten biggest clones cover about 20% of the sample.

This sequence was found in a woman aged 55-70 years in good health. The V and J segments used are TRBV20-1 and TRBJ1-4; no D gene call is confident. The sequenced sample consisted of blood. CDR3 loop: CSAQSPGMSEKLFF. The DNA is TGCAGTGCTCAAAGCCCGGGGATGAGTGAAAAACTGTTTTTT.